Below, 5 T cell receptor beta chains from the same sample are listed, as sequenced in a study of blood T cells in healthy people across ages. With a J-beta primer mix and a sample-barcoded 5' primer, a second PCR ran about 7 to 12 cycles. MiXCR was run by TCRdb on the 5' RACE reads, yielding one entry per CDR3 protein. Among around 1.5 million distinct CDR3 sequences listed, roughly 59% were seen once. Sequencing was performed on blood. The receptor source for this set is a man aged 18-30 years in good health.

On this clonotype: The junction departs from the called germline gene at one end, perhaps through a read error. The chain combines TRBV7-9 with TRBJ2-4; perhaps TRBD1 as D (5 bases). Germline values: CDR1 SEHNR, CDR2 FQNEAQ (reference sequence). The CDR3 has 13 residues. CDR3 in DNA: TGTTCCAGCAGCCACAGGATGGGTGGAGTTCAGTACTTC. Translated: CSSSHRMGGVQYF.

The chain carries TRBV7-9 and TRBJ2-5, with TRBD1 identical over 7 bases. Trimming removed 5 bases from V and 3 bases from J; junction bases left unmatched: 6. There are 14 residues in the CDR3. Looked up from germline, CDR1 is SEHNR and CDR2 is FQNEAQ (reference sequence). This CDR3 is CASSTGTEEETQYF. As DNA, the CDR3 is TGTGCCAGCAGCACCGGGACAGAGGAAGAGACCCAGTACTTC.

This clonotype was found once. The V and J genes are TRBV24-1 and TRBJ1-4; the D is unclear. The CDR3 is 13 amino acids. V lost 9 bases, J lost 4 bases, and 11 bases lay in between. The germline gives CDR1 KGHDR, CDR2 SFDVKD. The DNA for the CDR3 is TGTGCCACCTCCACGCATGGTAATGAAAAACTGTTTTTT. Its translation: CATSTHGNEKLFF.

The chain is built from TRBV5-1 and TRBJ2-7; either TRBD1 or TRBD2 may supply D (6 bases each). The V and J ends lost 5 bases and 6 bases respectively, with 15 bases between them. The CDR3 length is 13 residues. Germline V gene sequence: CDR1 SGHRS, CDR2 YFSETQ. The CDR3 protein is CASRWSEGGEQYF. In DNA form, the CDR3 reads TGCGCCAGCAGGTGGAGTGAGGGGGGCGAGCAGTACTTC.

This clonotype was seen a few times. The chain joins TRBV5-1 to TRBJ2-2; D perhaps matches TRBD2 (6 bases). V lost 2 bases and J lost 0, with 11 bases in between. This CDR3 spans 16 amino acids. Germline CDR1 is SGHRS and CDR2 is YFSETQ. The CDR3 DNA follows: TGCGCCAGCAGCTTATCCGGGAGCGCGAACACCGGGGAGCTGTTTTTT. Encoded protein: CASSLSGSANTGELFF. The full variable domain, its missing parts supplied by reference TRBV5-1 and TRBJ2-2, is KAGVTQTPRYLIKTRGQQVTLSCSPISGHRSVSWYQQTPGQGLQFLFEYFSETQRNKGNFPGRFSGRQFSNSRSEMNVSTLELGDSALYLCASSLSGSANTGELFFGEGSRLTVL.